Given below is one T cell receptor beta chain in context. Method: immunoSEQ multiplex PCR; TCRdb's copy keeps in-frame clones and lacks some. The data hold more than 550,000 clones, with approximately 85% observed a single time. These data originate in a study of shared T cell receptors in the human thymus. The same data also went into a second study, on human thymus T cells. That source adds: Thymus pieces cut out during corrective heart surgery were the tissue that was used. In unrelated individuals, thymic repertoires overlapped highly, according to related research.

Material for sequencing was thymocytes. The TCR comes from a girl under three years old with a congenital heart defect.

The CDR3 sequence is CATLGQGEQYF. CDR3 coding DNA: TGTGCCACCCTCGGACAGGGCGAGCAGTACTTC. The rearrangement uses TRBV15 and TRBJ2-7; TRBD1 matches at 8 bases. Per the germline V gene, CDR1 is LNHNV and CDR2 is YYDKDF (reference sequence). Trimming removed 8 bases from V and 6 bases from J; junction bases left unmatched: 3. The CDR3 covers 11 residues. Looking up the rest from reference TRBV15 and TRBJ2-7 gives the full variable domain: DAMVIQNPRYQVTQFGKPVTLSCSQTLNHNVMYWYQQKSSQAPKLLFHYYDKDFNNEADTPDNFQSRRPNTSFCFLDIRSPGLGDTAMYLCATLGQGEQYFGPGTRLTVT.